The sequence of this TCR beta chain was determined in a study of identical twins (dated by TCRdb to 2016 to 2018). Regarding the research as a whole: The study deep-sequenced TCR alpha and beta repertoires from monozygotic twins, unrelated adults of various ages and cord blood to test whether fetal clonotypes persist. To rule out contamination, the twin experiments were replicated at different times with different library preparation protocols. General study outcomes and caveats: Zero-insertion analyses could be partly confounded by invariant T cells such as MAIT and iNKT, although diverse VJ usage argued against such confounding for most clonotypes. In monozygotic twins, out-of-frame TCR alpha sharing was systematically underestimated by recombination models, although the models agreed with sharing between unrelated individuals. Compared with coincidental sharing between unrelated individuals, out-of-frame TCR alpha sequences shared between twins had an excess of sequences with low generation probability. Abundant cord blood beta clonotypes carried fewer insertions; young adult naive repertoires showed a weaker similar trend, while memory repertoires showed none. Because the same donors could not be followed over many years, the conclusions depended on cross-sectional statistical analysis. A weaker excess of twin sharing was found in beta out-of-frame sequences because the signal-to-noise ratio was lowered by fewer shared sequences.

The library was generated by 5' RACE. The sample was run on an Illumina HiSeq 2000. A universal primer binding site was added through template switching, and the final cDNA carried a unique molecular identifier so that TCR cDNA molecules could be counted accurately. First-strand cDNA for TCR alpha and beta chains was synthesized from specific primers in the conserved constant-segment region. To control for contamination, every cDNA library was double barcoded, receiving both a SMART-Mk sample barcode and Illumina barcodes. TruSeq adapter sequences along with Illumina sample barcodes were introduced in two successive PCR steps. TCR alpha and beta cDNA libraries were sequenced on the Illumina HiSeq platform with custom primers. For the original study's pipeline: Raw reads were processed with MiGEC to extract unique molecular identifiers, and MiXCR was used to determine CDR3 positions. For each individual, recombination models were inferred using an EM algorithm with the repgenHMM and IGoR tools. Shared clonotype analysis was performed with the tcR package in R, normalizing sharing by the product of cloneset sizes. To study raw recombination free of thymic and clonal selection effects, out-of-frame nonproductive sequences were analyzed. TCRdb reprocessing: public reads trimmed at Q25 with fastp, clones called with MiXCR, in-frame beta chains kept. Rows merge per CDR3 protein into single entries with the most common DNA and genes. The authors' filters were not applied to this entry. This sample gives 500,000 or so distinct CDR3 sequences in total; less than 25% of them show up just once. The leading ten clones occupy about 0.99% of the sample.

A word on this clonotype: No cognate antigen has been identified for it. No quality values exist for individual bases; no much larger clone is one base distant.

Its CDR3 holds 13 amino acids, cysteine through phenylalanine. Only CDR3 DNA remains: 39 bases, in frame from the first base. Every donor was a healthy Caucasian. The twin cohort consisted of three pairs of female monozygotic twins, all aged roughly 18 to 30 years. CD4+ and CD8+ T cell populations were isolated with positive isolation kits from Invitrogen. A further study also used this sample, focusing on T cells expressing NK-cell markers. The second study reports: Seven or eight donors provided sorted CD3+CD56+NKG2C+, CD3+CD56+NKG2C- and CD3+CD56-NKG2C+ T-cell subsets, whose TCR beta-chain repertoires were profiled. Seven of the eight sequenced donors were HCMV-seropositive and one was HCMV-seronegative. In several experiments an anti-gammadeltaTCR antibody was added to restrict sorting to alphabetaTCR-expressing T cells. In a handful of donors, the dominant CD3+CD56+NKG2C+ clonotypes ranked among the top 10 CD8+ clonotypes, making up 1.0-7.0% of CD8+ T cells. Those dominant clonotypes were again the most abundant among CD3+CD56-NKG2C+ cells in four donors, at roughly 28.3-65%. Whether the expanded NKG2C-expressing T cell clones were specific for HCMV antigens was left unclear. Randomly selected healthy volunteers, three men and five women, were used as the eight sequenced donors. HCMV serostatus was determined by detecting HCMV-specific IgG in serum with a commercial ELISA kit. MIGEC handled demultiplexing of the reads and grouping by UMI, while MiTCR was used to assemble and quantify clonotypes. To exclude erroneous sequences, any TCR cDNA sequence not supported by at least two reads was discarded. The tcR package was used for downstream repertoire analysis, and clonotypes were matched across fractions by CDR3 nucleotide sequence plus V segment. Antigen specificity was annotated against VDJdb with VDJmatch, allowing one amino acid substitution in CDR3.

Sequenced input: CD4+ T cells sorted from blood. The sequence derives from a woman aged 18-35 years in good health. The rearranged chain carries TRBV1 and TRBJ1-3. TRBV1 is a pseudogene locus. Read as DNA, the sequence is TGTACCAGCAGCGAAGACACAGCCTTGAACATTTACTTC. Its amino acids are CTSSEDTALNIYF.